This T cell receptor beta chain emerged from a study of T cells after posttransplantation cyclophosphamide. On the day of bone marrow donation, the related graft donor provided peripheral blood. Study-level results: Blood and skin or GI T cell repertoires showed limited TRB overlap. Donor CD8+ memory clones often dominated recipient blood repertoires at later times. After PTCy, TRB diversity resembled that of CNI/methotrexate controls.

Repertoires were generated with immunoSEQ multiplex PCR, while TCRdb's copy carries only in-frame clones and drops some. The sample contains approximately 3,000 clones, approximately 57% of which appear only once. Per the germline V gene, CDR1 is MRHNA and CDR2 is SNTAGT. The CDR3 has 16 residues. V was shortened by 3 bases and J by 0 bases, with 12 bases between the two germline ends. This clone was observed a handful of times. The antigen is not known. This clonotype originated in a woman aged 25 to 39 in good health and a related stem cell transplant donor. The chain recombines TRBV6-4 with TRBJ2-1; tentative D call: TRBD2 (7 bases). Source material: memory CD8+ T cells sorted from blood. The CDR3 loop is CASSEQGGGSYNEQFF. The CDR3 region has the DNA TGTGCCAGCAGTGAACAGGGAGGGGGCTCCTACAATGAGCAGTTCTTC.